This T cell receptor (beta chain) was identified during a study of T cell responses to AZD1222 COVID-19 vaccine. As regards this clone: Other DNA sequences in the sample encode the same CDR3.

The CDR3 is 12 amino acids. The ends were cut back, 2 bases at V and 6 bases at J, with 8 bases in the middle. Germline V lookup: CDR1 MNHNS, CDR2 SASEGT. Sequencing was performed with immunoSEQ multiplex PCR; in TCRdb, only in-frame clones are kept and a portion is missing. The sample shows 150,000 to 200,000 clones, 91% of them seen only once. The source was peripheral blood, collected on day 0 of AZD1222 vaccination. The TCR was taken from an adult in good health. The chain links TRBV6-1 to TRBJ2-7, with a tentative D call TRBD1 (6 bases). CDR3 sequence: CASSEYRAEQYF. The CDR3 nucleotides read TGTGCCAGCAGTGAATACAGGGCCGAGCAGTACTTC.